The next 27 T cell receptor beta chains were all read from a single sample in a study of blood T cell repertoires in COVID-19. Generated by immunoSEQ multiplex PCR, the TCRdb table keeps only in-frame clones and is missing some. Among under 200,000 clones listed, 80% to 85% were seen once. Material: peripheral blood. These receptors all come from a man aged 65 to 85 with active or convalescent COVID-19.

This sequence joins TRBV6-5 and TRBJ2-7; D is unresolved. The CDR3 runs to 14 residues. The germline V gene has CDR1 MNHEY and CDR2 SVGAGI. V was clipped by 6 bases and J by 2 bases, with 14 bases between them. The CDR3 sequence: CASSPSPTAYEQYF. The CDR3 DNA sequence: TGTGCCAGCAGCCCCTCTCCAACAGCCTACGAGCAGTACTTC.

The J gene is TRBJ2-7, the V gene TRBV19; tentative D call: TRBD1 (7 bases). Germline V CDR1 and CDR2: LNHDA, SQIVND (reference sequence). The CDR3 spans 13 residues. Trimming cost V 8 bases and J 6 bases, with 17 bases left between them. This chain's CDR3 is CASLGQGGGEQYF. CDR3 DNA: TGTGCCAGTCTGGGGCAGGGGGGCGGCGAGCAGTACTTC. Based on the CDR3 plus reference TRBV19 and TRBJ2-7, the full variable domain is DGGITQSPKYLFRKEGQNVTLSCEQNLNHDAMYWYRQDPGQGLRLIYYSQIVNDFQKGDIAEGYSVSREKKESFPLTVTSAQKNPTAFYLCASLGQGGGEQYFGPGTRLTVT.

The J gene is TRBJ1-6, the V gene TRBV7-9; TRBD1 matches at 9 bases. CDR1 is SEHNR and CDR2 is FQNEAQ in the germline V gene (reference sequence). The CDR3 runs to 16 residues. V trimming: 0 bases; J trimming: 10 bases; junction bases outside the gene matches: 7. DNA for the CDR3: TGTGCCAGCAGCTTAGCCGGACAGGGGACGGGATCACCCCTCCACTTT. It specifies CASSLAGQGTGSPLHF.

V gene TRBV29-1 combines with J gene TRBJ2-5; the D is unclear. The germline V and J ends were trimmed by 4 bases and 1 base, with 7 bases remaining between them. The CDR3 runs to 12 residues. Germline CDR1 reads SQVTM; CDR2 reads ANQGSEA. In DNA, the CDR3 is TGCAGCGTTGCATCAGGCCAAGAGACCCAGTACTTC. It encodes CSVASGQETQYF.

This clone was detected a few times. V and J are TRBV6-2 or TRBV6-3 and TRBJ2-7, with 8 bases lining up with TRBD2. Germline CDR1 MNHEY, CDR2 SVGEGT. This CDR3 is built from 17 residues. With 4 bases clipped from V and 3 bases from J, the junction kept 14 bases outside the gene matches. CDR3 protein: CASSFPGIAGFLYEQYF. The CDR3 nucleotides read TGTGCCAGCAGTTTCCCCGGGATAGCGGGATTCCTCTACGAGCAGTACTTC.

The chain has TRBV9 and TRBJ2-1, with 7 bases that match TRBD2. The CDR3 is 15 amino acids. The germline gives CDR1 SGDLS, CDR2 YYNGEE. The V segment lost 3 bases and the J segment 3 bases; nucleotides outside the gene matches: 6. Written as DNA, the CDR3 is TGTGCCAGCAGCGCCAGCGGGAACGGCTACAATGAGCAGTTCTTC. It encodes CASSASGNGYNEQFF.

This chain uses TRBV27 with TRBJ1-5; 9 bases fit TRBD1. The trim removed 6 bases at V and 2 bases at J, leaving 5 bases unmatched. Germline loops: CDR1 MNHEY, CDR2 SMNVEV (reference sequence). The CDR3 is 15 residues long. The CDR3, as DNA: TGTGCCAGCAGGACGGACAGGGGAGGCAATCAGCCCCAGCATTTT. Translated, it gives CASRTDRGGNQPQHF.

Only a few counts were recorded for this clone. The genes are TRBV19 and TRBJ1-6, with a possible D match to TRBD1 (6 bases). Trimming took 2 bases from V and 7 from J, leaving 15 bases between them. Germline values: CDR1 LNHDA, CDR2 SQIVND (reference sequence). The CDR3 extends over 16 amino acids. The DNA for the CDR3 is TGTGCCAGTAGTATAAGGGGGGGTGTTACCAATTCACCCCTCCACTTT. It yields the protein CASSIRGGVTNSPLHF.

This clone was observed a single time. CDR3 sequence reads: CASSFQGSSNYGYTF. Here the CDR3 DNA reads TGTGCCAGCAGTTTTCAGGGGTCCTCAAACTATGGCTACACCTTC. The chain uses TRBV27 and TRBJ1-2, with a possible D match to TRBD1 (6 bases). V lost 3 bases and J lost 2, with 13 bases in between. The CDR3 covers 15 residues. Germline loops: CDR1 MNHEY, CDR2 SMNVEV (reference sequence).

In this sample, this clone turned up a few times. The gene calls are TRBV6-2 or TRBV6-3 and TRBJ2-7; D is perhaps TRBD2 (5 bases). Trimming took 5 bases from V and 2 from J, leaving 16 bases between them. The CDR3 runs 15 residues. Germline CDR1 and CDR2: MNHEY and SVGEGT. CDR3 amino acids: CASSPRRTDPYEQYF. The CDR3 coding sequence is TGTGCCAGCAGTCCACGAAGGACTGACCCCTACGAGCAGTACTTC.

The chain has TRBV6-5 and TRBJ2-3, with D maybe TRBD1 (6 bases). The CDR3 totals 15 residues. Looked up from germline, CDR1 is MNHEY and CDR2 is SVGAGI. The germline V and J ends were trimmed by 2 bases and 8 bases, with 17 bases remaining between them. For the CDR3, the DNA is TGTGCCAGCAGTTACCAGGGACCAGGGGTTGGTACGCAGTATTTT. Translated, it gives CASSYQGPGVGTQYF.

V gene TRBV5-1 combines with J gene TRBJ1-2, with 12 bases identical to TRBD1. Germline V gene data show CDR1 as SGHRS and CDR2 as YFSETQ. J lost 8 bases, V lost 4 bases, and 15 bases had no gene match. The CDR3 is made up of 17 amino acids. In nucleotides, the CDR3 is TGCGCCAGCAGCCTCTCGACGCTTGGGACAGGGGGCGGCGGCTACACCTTC. Residues: CASSLSTLGTGGGGYTF.

This chain connects TRBV11-2 to TRBJ2-7, with D unclear. The V end lost 4 bases, the J end lost 6 bases, and 10 bases lay between the germline ends. The germline CDR1 and CDR2 sequences are SGHAT and FQNNGV. The CDR3 spans 12 residues. The CDR3 here is CASSSNYREQYF. The CDR3 DNA is TGTGCCAGCAGCTCGAACTACCGCGAGCAGTACTTC. Drawing the rest from reference TRBV11-2 and TRBJ2-7, the complete variable domain is EAGVAQSPRYKIIEKRQSVAFWCNPISGHATLYWYQQILGQGPKLLIQFQNNGVVDDSQLPKDRFSAERLKGVDSTLKIQPAKLEDSAVYLCASSSNYREQYFGPGTRLTVT.

This chain connects TRBV6-5 to TRBJ1-2; 9 nucleotides align to TRBD1. The germline V gene has CDR1 MNHEY and CDR2 SVGAGI. Trimming took 6 bases from V and 3 from J; bases not matched to a gene: 8. The CDR3 runs 15 residues. The CDR3: CASRKRTGDDYGYTF. The CDR3 DNA reads as TGTGCCAGCAGAAAACGGACAGGGGATGACTATGGCTACACCTTC.

The genes are TRBV12-3 or TRBV12-4 and TRBJ2-7; D perhaps matches TRBD2 (5 bases). The CDR3 has 12 amino acids. Trimming cost V 6 bases and J 2 bases, with 8 bases left between them. The CDR3 nucleotides read TGTGCCAGCAGACCCGGGACCTACGAGCAGTACTTC. This encodes CASRPGTYEQYF.

The chain combines TRBV7-9 with TRBJ2-7; TRBD1 matches 7 bases. The CDR3 has 15 residues. V gave up 5 bases and J gave up 2 bases; unmatched junction bases: 9. Germline loops: CDR1 SEHNR, CDR2 FQNEAQ (reference sequence). The CDR3 sequence: CASSTDRDPAYEQYF. In nucleotides, the CDR3 is TGTGCCAGCAGCACAGACAGGGACCCGGCCTACGAGCAGTACTTC.

There are a few counts of this clone. The V gene is TRBV6-4, the J gene TRBJ2-2; TRBD2 matches 7 bases. This CDR3 spans 14 amino acids. Germline trimming cut 2 bases from V and 3 bases from J; bases unmatched to any gene: 0. In germline, CDR1 is MRHNA, CDR2 SNTAGT. CDR3 sequence: CASSDGRDTGELFF. In DNA form, the CDR3 reads TGTGCCAGCAGTGACGGGAGGGACACCGGGGAGCTGTTTTTT.

Here the CDR3 reads CASSRGTGGNQPQHF. The CDR3 DNA reads as TGTGCCAGCAGTCGAGGGACAGGCGGCAATCAGCCCCAGCATTTT. V usage is TRBV2 and J usage is TRBJ1-5, with TRBD1 matching 8 bases. The V gene's germline CDR1 is SNHLY and CDR2 FYNNEI. The CDR3 has 15 residues. J gave up 2 bases and V 5 bases, and 5 bases lay outside the gene matches.

The rearrangement uses TRBV27 and TRBJ2-1; perhaps TRBD2 as D (6 bases). The CDR3 is made up of 15 amino acids. The germline gives CDR1 MNHEY, CDR2 SMNVEV (reference sequence). V lost 7 bases, J lost 3 bases, and 16 bases lay in between. CDR3 loop: CASKQRDWLYNEQFF. CDR3 nucleotides: TGTGCCAGCAAGCAACGGGACTGGCTCTACAATGAGCAGTTCTTC.

The sample holds one count of this clone. The chain uses TRBV3-1 (or the pseudogene TRBV3-2) and TRBJ2-7; D perhaps matches TRBD1 (7 bases). Germline V CDR1 and CDR2: LGHDT, YNNKEL (reference sequence). This CDR3 comprises 15 residues. V lost 4 bases to trimming and J lost 7 bases, with 20 bases between them. The CDR3 reads CASSPGGHSQWEQYF. The CDR3 bases are TGTGCCAGCAGCCCAGGGGGGCACAGCCAGTGGGAGCAGTACTTC.

The V call is TRBV18, the J call TRBJ1-1, with D possibly matching TRBD1 (5 bases). The CDR3 sequence is 13 residues long. Trimming stripped 6 bases from V and 11 bases from J, with 19 bases between. Germline CDR1 and CDR2: KGHSH and LQKENI. The CDR3 nucleotides read TGTGCCAGCTCTCCTGTAGGGAGGGGTGGTGCTTTCTTT. It translates to CASSPVGRGGAFF.

The chain uses TRBV2 and TRBJ2-6, with a weak D call TRBD1 (5 bases). CDR3 length: 15 amino acids. The ends were cut back, 6 bases at V and 2 bases at J, with 11 bases in the middle. CDR1 and CDR2 (germline): SNHLY, FYNNEI. The chain's CDR3 is CASRDIGAGANVLTF. In DNA form, the CDR3 reads TGTGCCAGCAGGGACATAGGGGCTGGGGCCAACGTCCTGACTTTC.

CDR3 amino acids: CASRQRTGRTEAFF. CDR3 in DNA: TGTGCCAGCAGACAACGGACAGGGCGCACTGAAGCTTTCTTT. The chain has TRBV6-5 and TRBJ1-1, with 8 bases matching TRBD1. Germline-derived CDR1 and CDR2 are MNHEY and SVGAGI. The V and J ends lost 6 bases and 4 bases, in that order; junction bases with no gene match: 7. This CDR3 spans 14 amino acids.

The rearrangement uses TRBV7-6 and TRBJ1-2; D may be TRBD1 (5 bases). CDR1 SGHVS and CDR2 FNYEAQ come from the germline V gene. The V end lost 5 bases, the J end lost 10 bases, and 14 bases lay between the germline ends. This CDR3 spans 12 amino acids. The DNA for the CDR3 is TGTGCCAGCAGCCCTGACAGATTCGCCTACACCTTC. Residues: CASSPDRFAYTF.

The chain joins TRBV27 to TRBJ1-5; D unresolved. This CDR3 contains 16 residues. V was shortened by 5 bases and J by 2 bases, with 16 bases between the two germline ends. Germline assignment: CDR1 MNHEY and CDR2 SMNVEV (reference sequence). This CDR3 reads CASSPSTGYRNQPQHF. DNA for the CDR3: TGTGCCAGCAGTCCCAGCACGGGATATCGCAATCAGCCCCAGCATTTT.

CDR3 protein: CASSPRTDTYEQYF. For the CDR3, the DNA is TGCGCCAGCAGCCCGAGGACAGACACCTACGAGCAGTACTTC. The V and J genes are TRBV5-1 and TRBJ2-7; possible D gene TRBD1, 6 bases. V lost 4 bases and J lost 2, with 13 bases in between. Per the germline V gene, CDR1 is SGHRS and CDR2 is YFSETQ. This CDR3 contains 14 residues.

The chain uses TRBV3-1 (or the pseudogene TRBV3-2) and TRBJ1-5, with 8 positions matching TRBD1. CDR1 LGHDT and CDR2 YNNKEL come from the germline V gene (reference sequence). V dropped 1 base and J dropped 1; count of bases not matched to a gene: 9. The CDR3 has 18 residues. CDR3 in DNA: TGTGCCAGCAGCCAAGGGGCCCCCAGGGGGCGAAGCAATCAGCCCCAGCATTTT. This codes for CASSQGAPRGRSNQPQHF.